This passage covers 2 T cell receptor beta chains from one sample sequenced in a study of monozygotic twins with inflammatory bowel disease (dated by TCRdb to the late 2010s). Libraries were built with 5' RACE. This sample was sequenced with an Illumina HiSeq 2500. Following reprocessing of the reads by TCRdb, the data hold one row per CDR3 protein sequence and no DNA is available. Per the sample table, the count is around 220,000 distinct CDR3 sequences. Less than 9% of the sample is taken by the ten largest. Input material: blood. These receptors were taken from a human donor with ulcerative colitis or Crohn's disease, or a healthy co-twin of an affected twin (not recorded which).

The rearrangement uses TRBV29-1 and TRBJ2-1. The germline CDR1 and CDR2 sequences are SQVTM and ANQGSEA. The CDR3 has 12 residues. The chain's CDR3 is CSVGSEWNEQFF.

The chain recombines TRBV6-5 with TRBJ1-1. This CDR3 spans 12 amino acids. Germline CDR1 and CDR2: MNHEY and SVGAGI. The CDR3 is CASSLKGTEAFF.